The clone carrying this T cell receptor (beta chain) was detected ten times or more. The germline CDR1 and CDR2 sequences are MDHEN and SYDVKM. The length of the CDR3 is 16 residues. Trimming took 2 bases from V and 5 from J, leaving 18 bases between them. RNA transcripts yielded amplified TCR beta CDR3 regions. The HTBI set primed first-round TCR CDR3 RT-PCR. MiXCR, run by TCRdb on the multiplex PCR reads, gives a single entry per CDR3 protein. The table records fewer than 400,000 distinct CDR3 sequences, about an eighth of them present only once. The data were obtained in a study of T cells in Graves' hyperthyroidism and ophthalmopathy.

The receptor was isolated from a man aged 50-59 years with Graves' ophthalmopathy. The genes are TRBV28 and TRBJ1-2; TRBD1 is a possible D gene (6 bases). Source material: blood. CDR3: CASSLVDRNPRYGYTF. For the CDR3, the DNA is TGTGCCAGCAGTTTAGTGGACAGAAATCCCCGTTATGGCTACACCTTC.